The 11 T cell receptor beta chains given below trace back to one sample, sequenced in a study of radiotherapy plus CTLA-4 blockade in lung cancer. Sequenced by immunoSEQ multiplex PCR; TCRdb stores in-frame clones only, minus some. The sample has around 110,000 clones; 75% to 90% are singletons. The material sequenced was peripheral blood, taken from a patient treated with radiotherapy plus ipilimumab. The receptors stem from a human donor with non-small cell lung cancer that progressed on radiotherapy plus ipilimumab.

The CDR3: CASSQELAGYHNEQFF. The CDR3, as DNA: TGTGCCAGCAGCCAAGAATTAGCGGGATACCACAATGAGCAGTTCTTC. The V and J genes are TRBV4-2 and TRBJ2-1; 8 nucleotides agree with TRBD2. Germline V gene lookup returns CDR1 LGHNA and CDR2 YNFKEQ. There are 16 residues in the CDR3. J gave up 5 bases and V 0 bases, and 6 bases lay outside the gene matches.

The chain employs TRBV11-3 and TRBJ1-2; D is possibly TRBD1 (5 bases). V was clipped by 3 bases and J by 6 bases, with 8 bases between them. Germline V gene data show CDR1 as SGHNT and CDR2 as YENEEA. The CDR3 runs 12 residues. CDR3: CASSFSGNGYTF. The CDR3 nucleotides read TGTGCCAGCAGCTTCTCAGGGAATGGCTACACCTTC.

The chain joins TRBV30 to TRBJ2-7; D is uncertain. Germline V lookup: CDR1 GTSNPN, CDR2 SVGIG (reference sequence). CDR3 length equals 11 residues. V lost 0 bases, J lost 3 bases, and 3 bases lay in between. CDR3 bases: TGTGCCTGGAGTGTAATCTACGAGCAGTACTTC. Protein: CAWSVIYEQYF.

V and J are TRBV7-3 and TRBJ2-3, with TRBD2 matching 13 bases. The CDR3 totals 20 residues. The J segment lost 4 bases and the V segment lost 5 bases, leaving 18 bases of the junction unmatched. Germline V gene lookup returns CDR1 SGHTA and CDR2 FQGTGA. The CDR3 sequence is CASSPLVRTSGRWDPDTQYF. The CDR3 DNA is TGTGCCAGCAGCCCGCTAGTGAGGACTAGCGGGAGATGGGACCCAGATACGCAGTATTTT.

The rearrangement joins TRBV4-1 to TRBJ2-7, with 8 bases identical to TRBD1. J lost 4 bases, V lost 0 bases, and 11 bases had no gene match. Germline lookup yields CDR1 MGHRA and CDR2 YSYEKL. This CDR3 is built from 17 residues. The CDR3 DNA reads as TGCGCCAGCAGCCAAGATTTCAGGACAGGGTTCGGTTACGAGCAGTACTTC. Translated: CASSQDFRTGFGYEQYF.

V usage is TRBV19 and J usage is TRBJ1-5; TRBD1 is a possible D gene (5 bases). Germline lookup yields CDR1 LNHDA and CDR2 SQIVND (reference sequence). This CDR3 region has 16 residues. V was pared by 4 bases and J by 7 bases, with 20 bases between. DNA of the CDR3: TGTGCCAGTAGTACAAGGGAGACAGTTCGGCGGCAGCCCCAGCATTTT. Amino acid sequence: CASSTRETVRRQPQHF.

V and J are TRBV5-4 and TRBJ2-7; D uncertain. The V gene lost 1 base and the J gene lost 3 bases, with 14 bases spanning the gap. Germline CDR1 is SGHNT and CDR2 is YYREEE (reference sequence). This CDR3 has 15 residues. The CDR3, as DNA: TGTGCCAGCAGCTTGTTAGGGCGGTCCCTCTACGAGCAGTACTTC. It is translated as CASSLLGRSLYEQYF.

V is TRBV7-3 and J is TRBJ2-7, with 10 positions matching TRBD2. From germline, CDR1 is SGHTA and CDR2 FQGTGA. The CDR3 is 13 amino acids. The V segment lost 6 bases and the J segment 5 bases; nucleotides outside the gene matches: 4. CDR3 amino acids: CASRSSGSNEQYF. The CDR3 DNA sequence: TGTGCCAGCAGGTCTAGCGGGAGCAACGAGCAGTACTTC.

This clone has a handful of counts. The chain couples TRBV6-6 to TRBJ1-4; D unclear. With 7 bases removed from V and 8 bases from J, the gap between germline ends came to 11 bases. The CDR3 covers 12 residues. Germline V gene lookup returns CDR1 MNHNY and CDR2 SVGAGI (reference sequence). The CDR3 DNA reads TGTGCCAGCATGAAGGGTGACGAAAAACTGTTTTTT. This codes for CASMKGDEKLFF.

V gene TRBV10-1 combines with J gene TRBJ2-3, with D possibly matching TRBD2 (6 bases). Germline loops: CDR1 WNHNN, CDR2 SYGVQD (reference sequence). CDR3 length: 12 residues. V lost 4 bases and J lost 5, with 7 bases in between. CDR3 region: CASSGAGDTQYF. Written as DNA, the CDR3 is TGCGCCAGCAGTGGAGCGGGAGATACGCAGTATTTT.

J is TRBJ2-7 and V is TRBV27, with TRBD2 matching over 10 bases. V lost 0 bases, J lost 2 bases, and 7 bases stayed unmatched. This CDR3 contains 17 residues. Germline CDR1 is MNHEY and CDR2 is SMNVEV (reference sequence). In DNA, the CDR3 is TGTGCCAGCAGTTTATCGCCCCTAGCGGGAGCCCCCTACGAGCAGTACTTC. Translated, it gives CASSLSPLAGAPYEQYF.